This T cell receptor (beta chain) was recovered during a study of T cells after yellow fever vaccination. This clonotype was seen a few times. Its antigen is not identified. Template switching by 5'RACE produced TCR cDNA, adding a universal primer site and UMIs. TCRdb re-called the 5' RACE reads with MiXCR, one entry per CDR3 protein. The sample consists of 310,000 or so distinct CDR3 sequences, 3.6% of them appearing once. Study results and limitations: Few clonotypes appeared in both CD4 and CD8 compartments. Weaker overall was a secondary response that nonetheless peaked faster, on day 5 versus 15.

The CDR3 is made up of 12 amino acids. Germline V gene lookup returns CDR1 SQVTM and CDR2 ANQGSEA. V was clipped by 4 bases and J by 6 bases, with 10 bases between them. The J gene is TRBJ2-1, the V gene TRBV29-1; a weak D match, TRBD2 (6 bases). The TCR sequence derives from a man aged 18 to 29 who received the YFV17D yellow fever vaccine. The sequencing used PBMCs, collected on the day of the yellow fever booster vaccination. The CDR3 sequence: CSVAGTSNEQFF. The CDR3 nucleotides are TGCAGCGTTGCCGGGACTTCCAATGAGCAGTTCTTC.